This T cell receptor beta chain was identified in a study of T cells in Graves' hyperthyroidism and ophthalmopathy. Across the study: The blood sample was taken at first diagnosis, before treatment began.

As regards this clonotype: Antigen unknown. At one of its ends the junction is not consistent with the germline gene, which may arise from a read error.

Study outcomes and limitations: Ophthalmopathy could be told apart from stable hyperthyroidism with a 13 V-J model.

CDR3 length: 11 amino acids. Germline-derived CDR1 and CDR2 are MNHEY and SVGAGI. Authors of the study amplified TCR beta CDR3 regions from RNA transcripts. TCR CDR3 regions were first amplified by RT-PCR with HTBI primers. One entry per CDR3 protein results from TCRdb running MiXCR on the multiplex PCR reads. The sample contains some 800,000 distinct CDR3 sequences, roughly 40% of which appear only once. This receptor was identified in a young man with Graves' hyperthyroidism. The rearrangement joins TRBV6-5 to TRBJ1-1; D is perhaps TRBD1 (6 bases). Input material: blood. The CDR3 bases are TGTACCAGTAGAACAGGGACTGAAGCTTTCTTT. This encodes CTSRTGTEAFF.